This record concerns one T cell receptor beta chain sequence. Its antigen is still unknown. This sample is drawn from a study of shared clonotypes between healthy human individuals. CDR1 is SGHRS, CDR2 YFSETQ, per germline. The CDR3 loop spans 16 amino acids. V was pared by 4 bases and J by 2 bases, with 19 bases between. Study findings and constraints: Generally, naive subsets (rather than memory subsets) showed larger estimated richness. Several donors showed sharing of approximately 5% of naive CD4 clonotypes.

The assay was carried out at the deep level. Genomic DNA of every subset was divided equally among multiple immunoSEQ plates. Only in-frame clones appear in the TCRdb table, and some are missing; sequencing was by immunoSEQ multiplex PCR. The sample has more than 2,000,000 clones, more than 80% seen once. This rearrangement joins TRBV5-1 to TRBJ2-7; D may correspond to TRBD1 or TRBD2 (5 bases each). Material for sequencing was naive CD4+ T cells sorted from blood. Subset indicated: CD45RA+ positively selected. This receptor was identified in a man aged 18 to 30 in good health. DNA of the CDR3: TGCGCCAGCAGCATAGAGGCCGGGACCGCCGCCTACGAGCAGTACTTC. This translates into CASSIEAGTAAYEQYF.